This T cell receptor beta chain appears in the sequencing data of a study of tumor-infiltrating lymphocytes in oesophageal squamous cell carcinoma listed by TCRdb under 2016. CDR1 and CDR2 are drawn from the germline V gene: SNHLY, FYNNEI. Inclusive of the bounding cysteine and phenylalanine, the CDR3 is 11 residues long. Kept here is only the CDR3 DNA, which spans 33 bases and is read in frame from base 1. The protocol used for the library was PCR. TCRdb shows the sequencer as Illumina HiSeq 2000. TCRdb reworked the public reads: Q25 trimming with fastp, MiXCR clone assembly, productive beta chains retained. CDR3 protein sequences are deduplicated, and each keeps its most common genes and DNA. The sample records some 13,000 distinct CDR3 sequences, 45% to 70% of which are singletons. Clones ranked in the top ten supply less than 55% of the sample. In the case of this clonotype: The antigen this receptor binds is unknown. Per-base qualities were not stored, and no clone one base away is much larger.

Material for sequencing was esophageal tumor tissue. The rearrangement combines TRBV2 with TRBJ2-5, with no D gene named confidently. The DNA end is a closer match to TRBJ2-1, so the J assignment may be wrong. This TCR came from a female donor with esophageal squamous cell carcinoma. The DNA sequence follows: TGTGCCAGCACTGATCAGGATGAGCAGTTCTTC. Translated, this gives CASTDQDEQFF.